This T cell receptor (beta chain) was captured in a study of CD8+ T cells in alopecia areata. At the level of the study: Treatment ran 6 to 18 months, with 6 months of follow-up afterward. Study-level findings and limits: Association of baseline CD8+ expansion with response is uncertain owing to one nonresponder. Clonality in the scalp and expanded CD8+ clones ranked among the top 100 were significantly decreased by tofacitinib.

This CDR3 comprises 13 residues. Treatment defined: oral pan-JAK inhibitor, 5-10 mg twice daily. In the case of this clone: The antigen remains unidentified.

Reverse transcribed after extraction, RNA yielded cDNA as the sequencing template. Sequencing was performed with immunoSEQ multiplex PCR; in TCRdb, only in-frame clones are kept and a portion is missing. The sample includes 150,000 to 200,000 clones, more than 55% seen only once; the top ten take roughly 3.3%. The source was CD4+ T cells sorted from blood, collected at week 4, from a patient treated with tofacitinib. The gene calls are TRBV21-1 and TRBJ2-7; TRBD1 is taken as the D call from the table, unchecked against the DNA. TRBV21-1 is classified as a pseudogene. The receptor comes from a human donor with alopecia areata. The CDR3 loop is CASSRQGGYEQYF. In DNA form, the CDR3 reads TGTGCCAGCAGCCGACAGGGCGGCTACGAGCAGTACTTC.